Detailed here is one T cell receptor beta chain. Assay: immunoSEQ multiplex PCR; the TCRdb copy retains only in-frame clones and omits some. The sample carries tens of thousands of clones, about nine tenths recorded once. CDR3 length equals 17 residues. Per germline, CDR1 SGHNT and CDR2 YENEEA. The V gene end was trimmed by 5 bases and the J gene end by 0 bases; junction bases not matched to a gene: 9. The sample belongs to a study of OX40 agonist ivuxolimab in advanced cancers. The rearrangement joins TRBV11-3 to TRBJ2-3, with 9 positions matching TRBD2. The specimen was CD4+ or CD8+ T cells sorted from blood, collected in a trial of the OX40 agonist ivuxolimab. The TCR sequence derives from an adult with an advanced solid tumor such as melanoma, head and neck, liver or kidney cancer. The CDR3 DNA follows: TGTGCCAGCAGCCCTAGGTCTAGCGGGGTGAGCACAGATACGCAGTATTTT. The encoded protein is CASSPRSSGVSTDTQYF.